The next 5 T cell receptor beta chains were all read from a single sample in a study of CD8 T cells in Susac syndrome. An amount of RNA that ranged from roughly 0.5 to 1 ug was reverse transcribed with random hexamers. TCRdb used MiXCR to reprocess the immunoSEQ multiplex PCR reads, holding one entry per CDR3 protein. The sample has 100,000 to 150,000 distinct CDR3 sequences; about 95% are singletons. The source material was CD4+ T cells from PBMCs. The receptors stem from a human donor in good health.

The V call is TRBV3-1, the J call TRBJ1-2, with 9 bases aligning to TRBD1. After removal of 2 bases from V and 4 bases from J, the junction contained 8 bases not matched to a gene. The CDR3 is 16 residues long. CDR1 is LGHDT and CDR2 is YNNKEL in the germline V gene (reference sequence). The DNA for the CDR3 is TGTGCCAGCAGCCAATCCGGGACAGGGAACGTCTATGGCTACACCTTC. Translated: CASSQSGTGNVYGYTF.

The chain carries TRBV29-1 and TRBJ2-1, with 10 bases aligning to TRBD1. Germline V CDR1 and CDR2: SQVTM, ANQGSEA. The CDR3 is 12 residues long. V shed 7 bases, J shed 9 bases, and the junction held 6 bases outside the gene matches. The CDR3 region has the DNA TGCAGCGCGGACAGGGGGAGGGCTGAGCAGTTCTTC. This gives the protein CSADRGRAEQFF.

This clonotype was seen more than once but under ten times. The genes are TRBV3-1 and TRBJ2-6; D perhaps matches TRBD2 (5 bases). Trimming removed 5 bases from V and 2 bases from J, with 7 bases in between. Germline-derived CDR1 and CDR2 are LGHDT and YNNKEL (reference sequence). This CDR3 has 14 amino acids. In DNA, the CDR3 is TGTGCCAGCAGCGTGAGGGCTGGGGCCAACGTCCTGACTTTC. Its translation is CASSVRAGANVLTF. Looking up the rest from reference TRBV3-1 and TRBJ2-6 gives the full variable domain: DTAVSQTPKYLVTQMGNDKSIKCEQNLGHDTMYWYKQDSKKFLKIMFSYNNKELIINETVPNRFSPKSPDKAHLNLHINSLELGDSAVYFCASSVRAGANVLTFGAGSRLTVL.

DNA for the CDR3: TGTGCCAGCACCCCGGGCCCTGGAAACACCATATATTTT. Its translation is CASTPGPGNTIYF. The gene calls are TRBV28 and TRBJ1-3; D gene unclear. V lost 7 bases, J lost 2 bases, and 9 bases lay in between. The CDR3 is made up of 13 amino acids. Per germline, CDR1 MDHEN and CDR2 SYDVKM.

The V and J genes are TRBV29-1 and TRBJ2-5, with D maybe TRBD2 (5 bases). The CDR3 length is 12 residues. V gave up 4 bases and J gave up 4 bases, with 10 bases separating them. Germline V gene lookup returns CDR1 SQVTM and CDR2 ANQGSEA. CDR3 sequence reads: CSVVPGIETQYF. As DNA, the CDR3 is TGCAGCGTTGTTCCGGGGATAGAGACCCAGTACTTC.